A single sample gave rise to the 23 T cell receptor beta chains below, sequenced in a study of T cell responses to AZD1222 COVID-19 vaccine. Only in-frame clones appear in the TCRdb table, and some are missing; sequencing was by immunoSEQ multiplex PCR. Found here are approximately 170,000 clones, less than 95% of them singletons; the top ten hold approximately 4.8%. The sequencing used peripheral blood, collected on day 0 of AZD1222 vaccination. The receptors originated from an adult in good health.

The CDR3: CASSLGTGDTGELFF. CDR3 sequence (DNA): TGTGCCAGCAGCTTAGGGACAGGGGACACCGGGGAGCTGTTTTTT. The chain links TRBV7-2 to TRBJ2-2; 9 nucleotides line up with TRBD1. V lost 1 base and J lost 3; bases outside the gene matches: 0. Per germline, CDR1 SGHTA and CDR2 FQGNSA. The CDR3 is 15 amino acids.

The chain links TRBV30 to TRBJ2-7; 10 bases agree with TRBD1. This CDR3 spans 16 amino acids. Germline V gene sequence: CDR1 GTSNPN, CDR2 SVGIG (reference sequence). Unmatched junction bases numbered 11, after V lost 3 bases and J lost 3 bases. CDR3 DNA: TGTGCCTGGAGACTCTCCGACAGGGGGCATGACTACGAGCAGTACTTC. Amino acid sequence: CAWRLSDRGHDYEQYF.

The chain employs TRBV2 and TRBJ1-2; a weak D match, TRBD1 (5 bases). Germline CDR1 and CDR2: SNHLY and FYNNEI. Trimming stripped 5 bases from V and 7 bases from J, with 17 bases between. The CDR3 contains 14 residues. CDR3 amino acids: CASSLSGRNSGYTF. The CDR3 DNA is TGTGCCAGCAGTCTGTCAGGGAGAAATAGTGGCTACACCTTC. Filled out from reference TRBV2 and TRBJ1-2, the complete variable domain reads EPEVTQTPSHQVTQMGQEVILRCVPISNHLYFYWYRQILGQKVEFLVSFYNNEISEKSEIFDDQFSVERPDGSNFTLKIRSTKLEDSAMYFCASSLSGRNSGYTFGSGTRLTVV.

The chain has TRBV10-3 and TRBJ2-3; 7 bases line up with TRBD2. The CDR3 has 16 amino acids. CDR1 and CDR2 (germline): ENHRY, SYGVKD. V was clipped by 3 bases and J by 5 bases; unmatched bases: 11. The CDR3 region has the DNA TGTGCCATCAGTGATGTAAGGGCGGGAGTGGGAGATACGCAGTATTTT. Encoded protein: CAISDVRAGVGDTQYF.

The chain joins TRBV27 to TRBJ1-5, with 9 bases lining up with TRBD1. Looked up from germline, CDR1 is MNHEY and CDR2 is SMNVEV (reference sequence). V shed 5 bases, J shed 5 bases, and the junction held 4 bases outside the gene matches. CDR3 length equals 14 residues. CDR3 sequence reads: CASSVDRGYQPQHF. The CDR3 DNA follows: TGTGCCAGCAGTGTGGACAGGGGATATCAGCCCCAGCATTTT.

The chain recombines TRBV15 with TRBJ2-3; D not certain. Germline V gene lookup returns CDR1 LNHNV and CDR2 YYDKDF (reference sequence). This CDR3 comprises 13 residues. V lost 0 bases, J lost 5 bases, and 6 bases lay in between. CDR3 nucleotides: TGTGCCACCAGCAGAGATCTCGAAGATACGCAGTATTTT. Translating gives CATSRDLEDTQYF. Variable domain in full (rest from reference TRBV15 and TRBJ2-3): DAMVIQNPRYQVTQFGKPVTLSCSQTLNHNVMYWYQQKSSQAPKLLFHYYDKDFNNEADTPDNFQSRRPNTSFCFLDIRSPGLGDTAMYLCATSRDLEDTQYFGPGTRLTVL.

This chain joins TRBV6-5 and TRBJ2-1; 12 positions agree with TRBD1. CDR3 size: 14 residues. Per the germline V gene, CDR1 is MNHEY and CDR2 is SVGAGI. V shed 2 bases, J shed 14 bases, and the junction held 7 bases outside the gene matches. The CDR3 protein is CASSYKGQGARKFF. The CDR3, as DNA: TGTGCCAGCAGTTACAAGGGACAGGGGGCCCGAAAGTTCTTC.

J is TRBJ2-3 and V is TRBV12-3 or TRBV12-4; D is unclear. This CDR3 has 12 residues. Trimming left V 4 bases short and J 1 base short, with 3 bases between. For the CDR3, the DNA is TGTGCCAGCAGTTGGGGCACAGATACGCAGTATTTT. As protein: CASSWGTDTQYF.

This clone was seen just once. The CDR3 loop is CASSLGGLTGELFF. The CDR3 DNA sequence: TGTGCCAGCAGCTTGGGGGGGCTTACCGGGGAGCTGTTTTTT. The chain joins TRBV7-8 to TRBJ2-2; tentatively, D is TRBD2 (7 bases). Trimming took off 3 bases at V and 5 bases at J, with 10 bases between the two ends. The CDR3 is made up of 14 amino acids. Per germline, CDR1 SGHVS and CDR2 FQNEAQ.

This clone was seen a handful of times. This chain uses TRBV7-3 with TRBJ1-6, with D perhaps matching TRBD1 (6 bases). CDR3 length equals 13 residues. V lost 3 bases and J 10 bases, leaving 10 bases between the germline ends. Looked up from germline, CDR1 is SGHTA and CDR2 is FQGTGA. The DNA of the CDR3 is TGTGCCAGCAGCTTGGACAGACGCTCACCCCTCCACTTT. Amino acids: CASSLDRRSPLHF.

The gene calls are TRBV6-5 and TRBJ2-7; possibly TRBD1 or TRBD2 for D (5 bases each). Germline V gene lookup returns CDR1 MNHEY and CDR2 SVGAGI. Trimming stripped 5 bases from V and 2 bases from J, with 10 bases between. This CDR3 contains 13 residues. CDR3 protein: CASSRDPTYEQYF. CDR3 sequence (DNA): TGTGCCAGCAGTCGGGACCCCACCTACGAGCAGTACTTC.

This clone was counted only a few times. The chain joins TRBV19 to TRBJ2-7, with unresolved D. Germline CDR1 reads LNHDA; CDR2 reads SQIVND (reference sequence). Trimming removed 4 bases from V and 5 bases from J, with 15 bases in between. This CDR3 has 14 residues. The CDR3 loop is CASSKSVMVHEQYF. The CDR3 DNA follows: TGTGCCAGTAGTAAGTCGGTTATGGTCCACGAGCAGTACTTC.

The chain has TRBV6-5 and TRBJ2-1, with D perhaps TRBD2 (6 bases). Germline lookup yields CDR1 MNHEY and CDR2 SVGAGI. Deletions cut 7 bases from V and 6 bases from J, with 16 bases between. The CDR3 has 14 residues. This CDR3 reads CASNRQGGFNEQFF. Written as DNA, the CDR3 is TGTGCCAGCAATCGTCAGGGAGGCTTCAATGAGCAGTTCTTC.

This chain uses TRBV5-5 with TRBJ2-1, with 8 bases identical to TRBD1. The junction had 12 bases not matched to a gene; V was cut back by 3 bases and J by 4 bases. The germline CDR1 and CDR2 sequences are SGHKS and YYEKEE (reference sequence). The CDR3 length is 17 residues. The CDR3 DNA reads TGTGCCAGCAGCTCCGACAGGGGAAAGAATAGTTACAATGAGCAGTTCTTC. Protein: CASSSDRGKNSYNEQFF.

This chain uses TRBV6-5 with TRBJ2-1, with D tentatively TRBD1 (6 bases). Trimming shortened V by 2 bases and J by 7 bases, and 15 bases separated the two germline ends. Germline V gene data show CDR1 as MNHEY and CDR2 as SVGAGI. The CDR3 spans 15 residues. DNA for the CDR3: TGTGCCAGCAGTTACCAGGGACAAGGGGGTAATGAGCAGTTCTTC. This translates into CASSYQGQGGNEQFF.

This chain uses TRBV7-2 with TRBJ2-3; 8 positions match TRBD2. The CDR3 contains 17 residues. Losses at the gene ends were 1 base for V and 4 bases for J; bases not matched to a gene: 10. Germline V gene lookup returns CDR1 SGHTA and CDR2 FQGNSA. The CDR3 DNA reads TGTGCCAGCAGCTTAGGTCCGGGACTAGATCACGCAGATACGCAGTATTTT. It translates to CASSLGPGLDHADTQYF.

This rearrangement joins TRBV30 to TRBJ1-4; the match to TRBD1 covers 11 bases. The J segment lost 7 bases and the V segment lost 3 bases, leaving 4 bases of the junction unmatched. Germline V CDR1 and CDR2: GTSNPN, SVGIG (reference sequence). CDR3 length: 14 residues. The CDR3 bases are TGTGCCTGGAGCCCGGGGACAGGGGGTGAAAAACTGTTTTTT. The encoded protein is CAWSPGTGGEKLFF.

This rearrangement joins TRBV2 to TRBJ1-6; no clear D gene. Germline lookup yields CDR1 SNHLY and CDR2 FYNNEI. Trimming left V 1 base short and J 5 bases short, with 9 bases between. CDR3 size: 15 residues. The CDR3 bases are TGTGCCAGCAGTGAAGAAGGAGGCCATAATTCACCCCTCCACTTT. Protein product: CASSEEGGHNSPLHF.

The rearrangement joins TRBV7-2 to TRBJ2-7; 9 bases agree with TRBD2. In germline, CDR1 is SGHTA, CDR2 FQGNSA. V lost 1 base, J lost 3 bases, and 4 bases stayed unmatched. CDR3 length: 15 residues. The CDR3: CASSLGLAAYYEQYF. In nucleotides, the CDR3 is TGTGCCAGCAGCTTAGGACTAGCGGCCTACTACGAGCAGTACTTC.

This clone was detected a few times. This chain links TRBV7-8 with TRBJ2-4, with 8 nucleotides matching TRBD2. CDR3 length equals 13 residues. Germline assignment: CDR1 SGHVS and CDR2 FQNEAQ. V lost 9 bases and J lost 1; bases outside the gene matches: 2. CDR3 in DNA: TGTGCCAGTAGCGGGACCGCCAAAAACATTCAGTACTTC. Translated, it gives CASSGTAKNIQYF.

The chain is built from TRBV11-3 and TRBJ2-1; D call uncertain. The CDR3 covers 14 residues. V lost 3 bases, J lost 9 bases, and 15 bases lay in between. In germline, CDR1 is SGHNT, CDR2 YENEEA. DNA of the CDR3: TGTGCCAGCAGCTTTCAGGATCGTGTAGGTGAGCAGTTCTTC. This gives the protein CASSFQDRVGEQFF. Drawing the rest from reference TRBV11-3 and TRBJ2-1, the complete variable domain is EAGVVQSPRYKIIEKKQPVAFWCNPISGHNTLYWYLQNLGQGPELLIRYENEEAVDDSQLPKDRFSAERLKGVDSTLKIQPAELGDSAVYLCASSFQDRVGEQFFGPGTRLTVL.

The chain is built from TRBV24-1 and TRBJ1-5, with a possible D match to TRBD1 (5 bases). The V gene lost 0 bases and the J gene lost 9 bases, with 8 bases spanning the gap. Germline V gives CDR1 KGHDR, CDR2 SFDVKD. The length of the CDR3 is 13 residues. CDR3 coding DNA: TGTGCCACCAGTGATTTGAAGGGGTGGCCCCAGCATTTT. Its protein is CATSDLKGWPQHF.

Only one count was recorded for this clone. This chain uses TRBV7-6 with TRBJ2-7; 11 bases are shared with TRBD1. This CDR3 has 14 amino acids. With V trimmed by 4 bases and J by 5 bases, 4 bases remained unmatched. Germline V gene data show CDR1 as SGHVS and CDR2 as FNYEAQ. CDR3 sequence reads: CASSSRTGGNEQYF. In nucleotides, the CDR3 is TGTGCCAGCAGCTCGCGGACAGGGGGCAACGAGCAGTACTTC.